The source of this TCR beta chain is a study of blood T cell repertoires in COVID-19. Original data processing: Nucleated cell number was recorded as an estimate derived from reference gene primer amplification. Profiled with immunoSEQ multiplex PCR; TCRdb holds only in-frame clones, not every one. Clone size and the V and J calls come from that table; the DNA yielded D and trimming. Of 55,000 to 75,000 clones in the sample, about 80% are singletons; the top ten hold more than 3%. Germline values: CDR1 LNHDA, CDR2 SQIVND (reference sequence). V dropped 5 bases and J dropped 6 bases, with 7 bases sitting between them. The CDR3 sequence is 11 residues long.

The receptor was derived from a man aged 55 to 69 with acute or convalescent COVID-19. The sequenced sample consisted of peripheral blood. The chain uses TRBV19 and TRBJ1-2, with D possibly matching TRBD1 (6 bases). The CDR3 DNA follows: TGTGCCAGTAGTTCAGGGGATGGCTACACCTTC. Translation: CASSSGDGYTF.